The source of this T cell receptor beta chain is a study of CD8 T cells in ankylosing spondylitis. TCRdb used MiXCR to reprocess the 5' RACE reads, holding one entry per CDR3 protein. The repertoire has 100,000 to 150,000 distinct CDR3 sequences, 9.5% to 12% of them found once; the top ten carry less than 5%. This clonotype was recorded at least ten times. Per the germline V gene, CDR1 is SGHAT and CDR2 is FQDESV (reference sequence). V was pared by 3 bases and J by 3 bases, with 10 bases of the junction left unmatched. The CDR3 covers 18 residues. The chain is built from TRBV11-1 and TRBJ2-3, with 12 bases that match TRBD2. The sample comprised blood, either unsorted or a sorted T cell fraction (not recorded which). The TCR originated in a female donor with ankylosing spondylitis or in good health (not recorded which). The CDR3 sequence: CASSFFRLAGEVTDTQYF. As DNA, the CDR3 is TGTGCCAGCAGCTTCTTTCGACTAGCGGGAGAAGTGACAGATACGCAGTATTTT.